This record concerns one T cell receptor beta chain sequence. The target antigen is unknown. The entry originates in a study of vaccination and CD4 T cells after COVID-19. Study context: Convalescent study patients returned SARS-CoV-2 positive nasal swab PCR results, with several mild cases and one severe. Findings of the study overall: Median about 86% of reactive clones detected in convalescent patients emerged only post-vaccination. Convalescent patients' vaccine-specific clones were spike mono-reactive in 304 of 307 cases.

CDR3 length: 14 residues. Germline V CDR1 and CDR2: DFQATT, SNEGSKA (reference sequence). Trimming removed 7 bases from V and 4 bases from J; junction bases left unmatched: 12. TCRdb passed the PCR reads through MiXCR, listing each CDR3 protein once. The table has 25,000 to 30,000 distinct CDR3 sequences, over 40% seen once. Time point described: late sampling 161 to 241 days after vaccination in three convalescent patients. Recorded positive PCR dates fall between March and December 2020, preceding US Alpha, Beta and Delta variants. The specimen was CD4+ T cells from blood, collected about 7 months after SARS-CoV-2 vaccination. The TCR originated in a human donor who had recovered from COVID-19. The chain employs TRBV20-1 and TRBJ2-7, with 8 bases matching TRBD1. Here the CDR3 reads CSVQSGQDYYEQYF. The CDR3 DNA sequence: TGCAGTGTTCAGTCGGGACAGGATTATTACGAGCAGTACTTC.